The 9 T cell receptor beta chains below come from one sample, sequenced in a study of OX40 agonist ivuxolimab in advanced cancers. Libraries were prepared by immunoSEQ multiplex PCR; TCRdb keeps only in-frame clonotypes and omits some of them. The repertoire has roughly 90,000 clones, under 95% of them found once; the top ten carry around 3%. Material: CD4+ or CD8+ T cells sorted from blood, obtained in a trial of the OX40 agonist ivuxolimab. The source of these receptors is an adult with an advanced solid tumor such as melanoma, head and neck, liver or kidney cancer.

CDR3 DNA: TGCAGCGTTCTGGCGGGACTAGACACAGATACGCAGTATTTT. Translating gives CSVLAGLDTDTQYF. The chain couples TRBV29-1 to TRBJ2-3, with 8 bases fitting TRBD2. The CDR3 is 14 amino acids. The V gene's germline CDR1 is SQVTM and CDR2 ANQGSEA. V shed 5 bases, J shed 2 bases, and the junction held 6 bases outside the gene matches.

The rearrangement uses TRBV29-1 and TRBJ2-7; 9 bases map to TRBD1. The CDR3 has 15 amino acids. V trimming: 1 base; J trimming: 4 bases; junction bases outside the gene matches: 8. The germline V gene encodes CDR1 SQVTM and CDR2 ANQGSEA. This CDR3 is CSVEAPGQGRYEQYF. The CDR3 region has the DNA TGCAGCGTTGAAGCGCCGGGACAGGGACGGTACGAGCAGTACTTC.

The rearrangement uses TRBV27 and TRBJ2-3; 7 bases match TRBD2. Trimming removed 6 bases from V and 6 bases from J; junction bases left unmatched: 6. Germline assignment: CDR1 MNHEY and CDR2 SMNVEV (reference sequence). The CDR3 is 13 amino acids. CDR3 nucleotides: TGTGCCAGCAGCCCCGACGGGGGGGATACGCAGTATTTT. Its protein product is CASSPDGGDTQYF.

This chain links TRBV11-2 with TRBJ2-2; tentatively, D is TRBD1 (6 bases). The V and J ends lost 2 bases and 2 bases respectively, with 18 bases between them. Germline CDR1 is SGHAT and CDR2 is FQNNGV. CDR3 length: 18 residues. The CDR3 reads CASSLWQGMDGNTGELFF. CDR3 nucleotides: TGTGCCAGCAGCTTATGGCAGGGGATGGATGGAAACACCGGGGAGCTGTTTTTT.

This clone was seen a single time. Additional DNA sequences in this sample encode the identical CDR3. The rearrangement uses TRBV9 and TRBJ2-3, with D possibly being TRBD1 or TRBD2 (5 bases each). The V gene lost 4 bases and the J gene lost 2 bases, with 8 bases spanning the gap. Germline loops: CDR1 SGDLS, CDR2 YYNGEE. This CDR3 comprises 13 residues. The CDR3 DNA follows: TGTGCCAGCAGCCTTGGGACCACAGATACGCAGTATTTT. It codes for CASSLGTTDTQYF.

As to this clone: Other DNA sequences in this specimen translate into the identical CDR3. The CDR3 bases are TGTGCCAGCAGCCTCACCGGGGAGCTGTTTTTT. Its protein is CASSLTGELFF. This rearrangement joins TRBV7-9 to TRBJ2-2; D is uncertain. The CDR3 runs 11 residues. Germline CDR1 reads SEHNR; CDR2 reads FQNEAQ (reference sequence). V lost 5 bases, J lost 4 bases, and 2 bases lay in between.

The chain links TRBV29-1 to TRBJ2-7; TRBD2 matches 12 bases. There are 13 residues in the CDR3. The germline CDR1 and CDR2 sequences are SQVTM and ANQGSEA. Germline trimming cut 7 bases from V and 2 bases from J; bases unmatched to any gene: 3. CDR3 amino acids: CSALAGGPYEQYF. The CDR3 DNA follows: TGCAGCGCACTAGCGGGGGGACCCTACGAGCAGTACTTC.

In the case of this clone: This may arise from a read error, as a much more abundant clone is one base away. J is TRBJ1-1 and V is TRBV5-5; D gene uncertain. The germline V gene has CDR1 SGHKS and CDR2 YYEKEE (reference sequence). The CDR3 spans 13 residues. The V end was cut by 2 bases, the J end by 0 bases, with 5 bases between. Here the CDR3 DNA reads TGTGCCAGCAGCTTCGACGTGAACACTGAAGCTTTCTTT. It translates to CASSFDVNTEAFF.

The V gene is TRBV14, the J gene TRBJ2-5; D gene uncertain. The CDR3 spans 16 residues. V dropped 0 bases and J dropped 5 bases, with 16 bases sitting between them. Germline V gene sequence: CDR1 SGHDN, CDR2 FVKESK. This CDR3 is CASSQDGRPRRETQYF. In nucleotides, the CDR3 is TGTGCCAGCAGCCAAGATGGAAGGCCCCGCCGGGAGACCCAGTACTTC.